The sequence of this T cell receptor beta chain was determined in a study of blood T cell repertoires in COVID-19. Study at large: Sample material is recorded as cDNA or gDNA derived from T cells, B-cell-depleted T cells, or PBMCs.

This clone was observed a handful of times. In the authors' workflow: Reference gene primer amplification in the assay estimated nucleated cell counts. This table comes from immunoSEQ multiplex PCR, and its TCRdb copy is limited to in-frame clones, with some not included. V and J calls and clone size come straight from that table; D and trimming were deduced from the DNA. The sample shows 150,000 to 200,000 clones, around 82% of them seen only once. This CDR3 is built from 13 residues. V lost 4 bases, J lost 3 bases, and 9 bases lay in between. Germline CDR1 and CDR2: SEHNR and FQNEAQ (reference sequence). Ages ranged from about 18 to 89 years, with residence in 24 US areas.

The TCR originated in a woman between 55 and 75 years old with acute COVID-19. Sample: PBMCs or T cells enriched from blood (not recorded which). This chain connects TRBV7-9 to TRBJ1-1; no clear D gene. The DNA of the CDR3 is TGTGCCAGCAGCTCAACCCGGGACACTGAAGCTTTCTTT. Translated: CASSSTRDTEAFF.